These 17 T cell receptor beta chains were all obtained from the same sample, sequenced in a study of CD8 T cells in Susac syndrome. The RNA input was 0.5 to 1 ug, and it was reverse transcribed with random hexamers. TCRdb ran MiXCR on the immunoSEQ multiplex PCR reads and lists one entry per CDR3 protein. The table has under 200,000 distinct CDR3 sequences, 90% to 95% seen once. The sample was CD4+ T cells from PBMCs. These receptors came from a human donor with Susac syndrome.

The chain links TRBV10-2 to TRBJ2-1; D not resolved. The V gene's germline CDR1 is WSHSY and CDR2 SAAADI. Trimming pared 7 bases from V and 1 base from J, leaving 17 bases between. The CDR3 consists of 16 residues. CDR3 nucleotides: TGCGCCAGCAATGAAGGCGGCGGACCGTCCTACAATGAGCAGTTCTTC. The encoded protein is CASNEGGGPSYNEQFF.

V and J are TRBV13 and TRBJ2-7; 9 nucleotides agree with TRBD1. V gave up 6 bases and J gave up 7 bases; unmatched junction bases: 10. Germline V gene sequence: CDR1 PRHDT, CDR2 FYEKMQ (reference sequence). The CDR3 is 14 residues long. The CDR3 reads CASSRGQGPWEQYF. CDR3 bases: TGTGCCAGCAGTCGCGGACAGGGGCCGTGGGAGCAGTACTTC.

J is TRBJ2-5 and V is TRBV19; TRBD2 agrees at 13 bases. The CDR3 totals 15 residues. V dropped 5 bases and J dropped 1; count of bases not matched to a gene: 1. CDR1 and CDR2 (germline): LNHDA, SQIVND (reference sequence). The CDR3 sequence is CASSGLAGAQETQYF. CDR3 DNA sequence: TGTGCCAGTAGTGGACTAGCGGGGGCCCAAGAGACCCAGTACTTC.

The V call is TRBV12-3 or TRBV12-4, the J call TRBJ1-5; no definite D call. CDR3 length: 15 amino acids. V gave up 6 bases and J gave up 0 bases, with 12 bases separating them. The CDR3 region is CASRKGNPSNQPQHF. CDR3 nucleotides: TGTGCCAGCAGGAAGGGTAATCCTAGCAATCAGCCCCAGCATTTT.

This clonotype was picked up a small number of times. The chain recombines TRBV6-2 or TRBV6-3 with TRBJ2-7; TRBD1 matches 8 bases. Germline CDR1 is MNHEY and CDR2 is SVGEGT. The CDR3 spans 16 residues. J lost 1 base, V lost 4 bases, and 9 bases had no gene match. CDR3 coding DNA: TGTGCCAGCAGTTGGTTTGGGACAGGCCTATCCTACGAGCAGTACTTC. As protein: CASSWFGTGLSYEQYF.

CDR3 sequence (DNA): TGTGCCATCAGTGATGGGGAGCACGAGCAGTACTTC. The encoded protein is CAISDGEHEQYF. The V gene is TRBV10-3, the J gene TRBJ2-7; TRBD2 is a possible D gene (5 bases). The CDR3 length is 12 residues. CDR1 ENHRY and CDR2 SYGVKD come from the germline V gene. Trimming took 3 bases from V and 5 from J, leaving 8 bases between them.

V and J are TRBV20-1 and TRBJ2-1; the match to TRBD2 covers 12 bases. CDR1 is DFQATT, CDR2 SNEGSKA, per germline (reference sequence). J lost 3 bases, V lost 6 bases, and 6 bases had no gene match. The CDR3 extends over 15 amino acids. The CDR3 DNA follows: TGCAGTGCGGACGGACTAGCGGGGCTCTACAATGAGCAGTTCTTC. Its translation is CSADGLAGLYNEQFF.

The CDR3 coding sequence is TGTGCCTGGGGCCACGGAGACGATCAGCCCCAGCATTTT. Its translation is CAWGHGDDQPQHF. V and J are TRBV30 and TRBJ1-5, with D uncertain. The CDR3 consists of 13 residues. Germline CDR1 and CDR2: GTSNPN and SVGIG (reference sequence). V was pared by 5 bases and J by 5 bases, with 13 bases between.

The chain combines TRBV5-4 with TRBJ1-2; 7 bases fit TRBD1. Looked up from germline, CDR1 is SGHNT and CDR2 is YYREEE (reference sequence). This CDR3 comprises 14 residues. With 2 bases clipped from V and 2 bases from J, the junction kept 3 bases outside the gene matches. CDR3 DNA: TGTGCCAGCAGCTTTAAGGACAGGAACTATGGCTACACCTTC. It translates to CASSFKDRNYGYTF.

The chain joins TRBV4-1 to TRBJ2-3; no reliable D call. CDR3 length: 14 amino acids. The V and J ends lost 5 bases and 5 bases respectively, with 14 bases between them. Germline V gene sequence: CDR1 MGHRA, CDR2 YSYEKL. DNA for the CDR3: TGCGCCAGCAGCGAAGTAGGGTCGGGAGATACGCAGTATTTT. It translates to CASSEVGSGDTQYF.

The chain has TRBV3-1 and TRBJ2-2; TRBD2 aligns across 14 bases. Germline trimming cut 6 bases from V and 4 bases from J; bases unmatched to any gene: 10. Germline V gene lookup returns CDR1 LGHDT and CDR2 YNNKEL (reference sequence). The CDR3 consists of 18 residues. In DNA form, the CDR3 reads TGTGCCAGCAGTCACACGGGACTAGCGGGAGAGGGCACCGGGGAGCTGTTTTTT. It translates to CASSHTGLAGEGTGELFF.

V gene TRBV4-1 combines with J gene TRBJ2-1, with 7 bases identical to TRBD2. The CDR3 spans 17 residues. Germline CDR1 is MGHRA and CDR2 is YSYEKL. The trim removed 0 bases at V and 4 bases at J, leaving 9 bases unmatched. For the CDR3, the DNA is TGCGCCAGCAGCCAAGATCGCGCTAGCGGCTATTACAATGAGCAGTTCTTC. It encodes CASSQDRASGYYNEQFF.

Here the CDR3 reads CASSLEGAGTGELFF. CDR3 DNA: TGTGCCAGCAGCTTAGAAGGCGCAGGGACCGGGGAGCTGTTTTTT. This chain connects TRBV7-8 to TRBJ2-2, with a possible D match to TRBD1 (5 bases). Germline V gene sequence: CDR1 SGHVS, CDR2 FQNEAQ. CDR3 size: 15 residues. V lost 1 base, J lost 5 bases, and 11 bases lay in between.

The genes are TRBV12-3 or TRBV12-4 and TRBJ1-2; D may be TRBD1 (6 bases). V was pared by 4 bases and J by 2 bases, with 8 bases between. The CDR3 extends over 13 amino acids. CDR3 sequence (DNA): TGTGCCAGCAGTTCAGGGGCGAACTATGGCTACACCTTC. Protein sequence: CASSSGANYGYTF.

The chain uses TRBV7-9 and TRBJ2-2; D not resolved. This CDR3 has 11 amino acids. Germline V gene sequence: CDR1 SEHNR, CDR2 FQNEAQ (reference sequence). Trimming took off 11 bases at V and 6 bases at J, with 10 bases between the two ends. The CDR3 loop is CACINAGELFF. CDR3 bases: TGTGCCTGCATTAACGCCGGGGAGCTGTTTTTT.

The chain couples TRBV12-5 to TRBJ1-5, with D unclear. This CDR3 is built from 16 residues. The V end lost 0 bases, the J end lost 9 bases, and 18 bases lay between the germline ends. The germline V gene has CDR1 LGHNT and CDR2 FRNRAP. CDR3 sequence: CASGLVEGSRSLPQHF. CDR3 bases: TGTGCTAGTGGTTTGGTAGAGGGATCCCGTAGCCTGCCCCAGCATTTT.

This clonotype was recorded a few times. The chain links TRBV25-1 to TRBJ1-2, with a tentative D call TRBD1 (5 bases). Per the germline V gene, CDR1 is MGHDK and CDR2 is SYGVNS. This CDR3 is 15 amino acids long. V shed 6 bases and J shed 3 bases, with 17 bases lying between them. The chain's CDR3 is CASSNSGKFDYGYTF. CDR3 DNA sequence: TGTGCCAGCAGCAACTCAGGGAAATTCGACTATGGCTACACCTTC.